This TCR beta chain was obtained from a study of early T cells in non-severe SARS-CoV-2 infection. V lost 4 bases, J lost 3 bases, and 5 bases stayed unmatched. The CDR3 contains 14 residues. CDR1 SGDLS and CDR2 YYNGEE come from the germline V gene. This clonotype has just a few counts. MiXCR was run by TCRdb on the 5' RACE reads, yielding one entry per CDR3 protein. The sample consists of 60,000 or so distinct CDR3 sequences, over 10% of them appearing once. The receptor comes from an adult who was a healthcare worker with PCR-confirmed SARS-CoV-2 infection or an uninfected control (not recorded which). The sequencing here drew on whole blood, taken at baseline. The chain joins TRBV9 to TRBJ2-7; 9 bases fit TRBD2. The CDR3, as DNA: TGTGCCAGCAGCAGCGGACTAGCGCTCTACGAGCAGTACTTC. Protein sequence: CASSSGLALYEQYF. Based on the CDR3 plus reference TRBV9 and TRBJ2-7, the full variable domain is DSGVTQTPKHLITATGQRVTLRCSPRSGDLSVYWYQQSLDQGLQFLIQYYNGEERAKGNILERFSAQQFPDLHSELNLSSLELGDSALYFCASSSGLALYEQYFGPGTRLTVT.